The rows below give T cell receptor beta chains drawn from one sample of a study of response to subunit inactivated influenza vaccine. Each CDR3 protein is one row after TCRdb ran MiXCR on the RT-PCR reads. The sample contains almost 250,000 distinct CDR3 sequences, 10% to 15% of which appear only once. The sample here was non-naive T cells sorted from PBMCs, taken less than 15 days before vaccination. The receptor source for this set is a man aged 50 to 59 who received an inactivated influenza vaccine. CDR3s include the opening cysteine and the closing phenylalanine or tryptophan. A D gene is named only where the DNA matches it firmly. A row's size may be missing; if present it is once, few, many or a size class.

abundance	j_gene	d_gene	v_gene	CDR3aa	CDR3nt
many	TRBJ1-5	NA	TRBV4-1	CASSQEPQSNQPQHF	TGCGCCAGCAGCCAAGAACCACAAAGCAATCAGCCCCAGCATTTT
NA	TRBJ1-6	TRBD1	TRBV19	CASTRTGLSPLHF	TGTGCCAGTACCCGGACAGGGTTGTCACCCCTCCACTTT
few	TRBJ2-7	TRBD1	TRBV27	CASSSTGGRREQYF	TGTGCCAGCAGTTCCACAGGGGGACGGAGGGAGCAGTACTTC
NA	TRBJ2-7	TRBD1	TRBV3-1	CASSQAPGDRRSSDGYEQYF	TGTGCCAGCAGCCAAGCCCCAGGGGACAGGAGATCCTCGGATGGCTACGAGCAGTACTTC
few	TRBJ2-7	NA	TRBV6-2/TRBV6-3	CASTPSGRPYEQYF	TGTGCCAGCACCCCGTCGGGGCGCCCCTACGAGCAGTACTTC
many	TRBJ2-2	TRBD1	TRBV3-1	CASSQVTGATGELFF	TGTGCCAGCAGCCAAGTGACAGGGGCCACCGGGGAGCTGTTTTTT
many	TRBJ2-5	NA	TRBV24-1	CATSAAGTSQETQYF	TGTGCCACCAGTGCCGCAGGGACCTCCCAAGAGACCCAGTACTTC
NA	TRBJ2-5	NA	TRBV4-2	CASSQGRREETQYF	TGTGCCAGCAGCCAAGGTCGGAGGGAAGAGACCCAGTACTTC
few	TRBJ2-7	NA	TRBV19	CASSTTGFEQYF	TGTGCCAGTAGTACTACAGGATTCGAGCAGTACTTC
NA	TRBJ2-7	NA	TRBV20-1	CSARRSRPVGGTYEQYF	TGCAGTGCTAGACGAAGTCGACCGGTAGGAGGGACCTACGAGCAGTACTTC
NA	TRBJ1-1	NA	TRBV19	CASKFGRSNTEAFF	TGTGCCAGTAAATTCGGCAGATCGAACACTGAAGCTTTCTTT
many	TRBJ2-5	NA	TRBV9	CASSVRGFTSETQYF	TGTGCCAGCAGCGTAAGAGGTTTTACTTCGGAGACCCAGTACTTC
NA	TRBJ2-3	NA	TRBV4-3	CASSQDRVRGGVSGTQYF	TGCGCCAGCAGCCAAGATCGTGTAAGGGGGGGCGTTTCTGGTACGCAGTATTTT
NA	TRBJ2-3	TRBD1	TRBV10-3	CAISSASGTGGADTQYF	TGTGCCATCAGTTCCGCCTCCGGGACAGGGGGCGCAGATACGCAGTATTTT
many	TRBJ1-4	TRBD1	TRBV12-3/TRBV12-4	CASYGTGRREKLFF	TGTGCCAGCTATGGGACAGGGAGGAGGGAAAAACTGTTTTTT
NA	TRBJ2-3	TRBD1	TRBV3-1	CASSQRQGSSTDTQYF	TGTGCCAGCAGCCAAAGACAGGGGTCGAGCACAGATACGCAGTATTTT
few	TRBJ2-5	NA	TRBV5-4	CAILGETQYF	TGTGCCATCTTAGGAGAGACCCAGTACTTC
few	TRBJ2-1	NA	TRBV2	CASSEIGHRENEQFF	TGTGCCAGCAGTGAGATTGGACATCGGGAGAATGAGCAGTTCTTC
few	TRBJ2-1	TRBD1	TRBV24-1	CATSDSTGDEQFF	TGTGCCACCAGTGATTCGACAGGGGACGAGCAGTTCTTC
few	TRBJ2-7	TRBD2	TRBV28	CASSFTGKRGGVYEQYF	TGTGCCAGCAGTTTCACCGGGAAGCGGGGGGGCGTATACGAGCAGTACTTC
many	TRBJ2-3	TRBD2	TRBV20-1	CSASGASGGSTDTQYF	TGCAGTGCTAGCGGGGCTAGCGGGGGTAGCACAGATACGCAGTATTTT
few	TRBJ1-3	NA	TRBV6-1	CASSEALQGRSGNTIYF	TGTGCCAGCAGTGAAGCGCTTCAAGGAAGATCTGGAAACACCATATATTTT
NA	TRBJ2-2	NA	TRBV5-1	CASSPRQSPNTGELFF	TGCGCCAGCAGCCCCCGACAGAGTCCGAACACCGGGGAGCTGTTTTTT
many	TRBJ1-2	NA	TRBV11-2	CASSPGGYGYTF	TGTGCCAGCAGCCCCGGGGGTTATGGCTACACCTTC
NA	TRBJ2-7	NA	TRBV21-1	CASSKDWGASEQYF	TGTGCCAGCAGCAAAGATTGGGGCGCAAGCGAGCAGTACTTC
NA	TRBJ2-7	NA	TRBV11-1	CASSLGTGFLGRGLYEQYF	TGTGCCAGCAGCTTAGGCACAGGGTTTCTGGGACGAGGTCTCTACGAGCAGTACTTC
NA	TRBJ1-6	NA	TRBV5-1	CASSALEAGKGQPLHF	TGCGCCAGCAGCGCACTTGAGGCTGGGAAAGGGCAACCCCTCCACTTT
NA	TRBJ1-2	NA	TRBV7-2	CASSPGRTLYGYTF	TGTGCCAGCAGCCCTGGACGGACTCTCTATGGCTACACCTTC
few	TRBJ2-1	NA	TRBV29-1	CSTGEQFF	TGCAGTACCGGTGAGCAGTTCTTC
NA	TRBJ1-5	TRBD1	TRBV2	CASRVAPGQVNQPQHF	TGTGCCAGCAGGGTGGCACCGGGACAGGTCAATCAGCCCCAGCATTTT
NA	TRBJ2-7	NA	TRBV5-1	CASSLYLTSDEQYF	TGCGCCAGCAGCTTGTATCTGACATCAGACGAGCAGTACTTC
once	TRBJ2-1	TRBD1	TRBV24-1	CATSKKGTGVNEQFF	TGTGCCACCAGCAAAAAAGGGACAGGGGTCAATGAGCAGTTCTTC
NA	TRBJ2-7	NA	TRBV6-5	CASSYSMGGYEQYF	TGTGCCAGCAGTTACTCGATGGGGGGCTACGAGCAGTACTTC
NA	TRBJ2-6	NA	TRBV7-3	CASSLSGGAGANVLTF	TGTGCCAGCAGCTTATCGGGTGGGGCTGGGGCCAACGTCCTGACTTTC
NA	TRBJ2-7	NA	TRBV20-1	CSAQSTARGEQYF	TGCAGTGCCCAATCGACAGCTAGAGGGGAGCAGTACTTC
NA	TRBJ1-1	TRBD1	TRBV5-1	CASSVDRGPEAFF	TGCGCCAGCAGCGTAGACAGGGGACCTGAAGCTTTCTTT
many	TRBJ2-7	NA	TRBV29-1	CSVGTDAYEQYF	TGCAGCGTTGGGACGGACGCCTACGAGCAGTACTTC
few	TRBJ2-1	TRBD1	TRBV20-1	CSASQGGTGSYNEQFF	TGCAGTGCTTCCCAAGGCGGGACAGGGTCCTACAATGAGCAGTTCTTC
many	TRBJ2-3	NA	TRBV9	CASSVGQGDTQYF	TGTGCCAGCAGCGTAGGTCAGGGAGATACGCAGTATTTT
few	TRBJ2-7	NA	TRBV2	CASIGTQGFQPTYEQYF	TGTGCCAGCATTGGGACGCAGGGTTTCCAGCCCACCTACGAGCAGTACTTC
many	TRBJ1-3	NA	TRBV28	CASSRWSNTIYF	TGTGCCAGCAGCCGTTGGAGCAACACCATATATTTT
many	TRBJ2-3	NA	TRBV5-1	CASRPTVDTDTQYF	TGCGCCAGCAGGCCAACGGTTGACACAGATACGCAGTATTTT
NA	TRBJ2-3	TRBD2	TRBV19	CASRFTSGTDTQYF	TGTGCCAGTAGGTTCACTAGCGGCACAGATACGCAGTATTTT
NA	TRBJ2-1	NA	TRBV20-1	CSARGPAPGERNEQFF	TGCAGTGCTAGAGGTCCCGCCCCGGGAGAAAGAAATGAGCAGTTCTTC